A selection of T cell receptor beta chains follows, all from one sample in a study of blood T cell repertoires in COVID-19. Method: immunoSEQ multiplex PCR; TCRdb's copy keeps in-frame clones and lacks some. The sample includes under 200,000 clones, approximately 87% seen only once; the top ten take over 9.5%. The sample consisted of peripheral blood. The receptor source for this set is a woman between 55 and 75 years old with COVID-19, enrolled during active disease. Each CDR3 is given without its conserved first and last residue. Each record gives: V gene, CDR3 protein.

>TRBV7-2
ASSGGTVQKLF
>TRBV30
AWGRDWMNTEAF
>TRBV7-2
ASSLTAASGNTIY
>TRBV9
ASSGPPRQGAANYGYT
>TRBV7-2
ASSLPLAFRTEAF
>TRBV7-2
ASSLVAGATDTQY
>TRBV5-6
ASSTGQGMRRMNTEAF
>TRBV19
ASSIEFLRSDYGYT
>TRBV12-3/TRBV12-4
ASSFGGVGYT
>TRBV3-1/TRBV3-2
ASSYGTSGSDEQY
>TRBV24-1
ATSETGISGELF
>TRBV15
ATSRQVASYEQY
>TRBV11-1
ASSPGQGGNQPQH
>TRBV6-6
ASIGTNEQF
>TRBV6-5
ASSSSSNEQF
>TRBV7-3
ASSSSGQILETQY
>TRBV28
ASSDRTGGNQPQH
>TRBV4-3
ASSQDWAREGVGSTDTQY
>TRBV12-3/TRBV12-4
ASTAGMGYGYT
>TRBV19
ASSILRGETQY
>TRBV5-4
ASSLAGRNTEAF
>TRBV7-8
ASSRGTGVYEQY
>TRBV30
ACQGVWDSPLH
>TRBV9
AIPREREVYEQY
>TRBV24-1
ATSDGTDNTEAF
>TRBV9
ASSVRGIYLNEQF
>TRBV24-1
ATSKRSGGQETQY
>TRBV7-2
ASSTRLGLRADTQY
>TRBV10-3
AISIFNYGYT
>TRBV24-1
ATSDPGQASGYT
>TRBV10-3
AAGPGNEKLF
>TRBV19
ASSMQGNTIY
>TRBV7-2
ASSALQGALAYGYT